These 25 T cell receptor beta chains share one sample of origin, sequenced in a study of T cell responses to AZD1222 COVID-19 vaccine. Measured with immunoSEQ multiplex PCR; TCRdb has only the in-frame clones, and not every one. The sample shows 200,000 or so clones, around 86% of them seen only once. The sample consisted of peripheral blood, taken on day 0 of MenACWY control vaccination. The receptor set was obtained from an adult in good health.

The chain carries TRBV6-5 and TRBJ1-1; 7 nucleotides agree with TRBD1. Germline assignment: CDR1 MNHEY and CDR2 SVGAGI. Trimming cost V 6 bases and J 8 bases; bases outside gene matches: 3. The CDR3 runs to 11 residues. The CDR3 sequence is CASRYRGEAFF. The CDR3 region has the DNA TGTGCCAGCAGGTACAGGGGAGAAGCTTTCTTT.

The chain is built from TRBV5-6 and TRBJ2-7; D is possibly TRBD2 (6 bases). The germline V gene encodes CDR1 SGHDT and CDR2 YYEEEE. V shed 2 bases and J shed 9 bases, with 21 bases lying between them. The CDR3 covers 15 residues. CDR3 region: CASSFQEVGGSRQYF. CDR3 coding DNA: TGTGCCAGCAGCTTCCAGGAAGTGGGGGGTAGTAGGCAGTACTTC.

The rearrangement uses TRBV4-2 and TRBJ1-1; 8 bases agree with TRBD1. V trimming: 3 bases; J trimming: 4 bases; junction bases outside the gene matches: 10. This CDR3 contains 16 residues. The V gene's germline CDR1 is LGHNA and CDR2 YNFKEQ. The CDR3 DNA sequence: TGTGCCAGCAGCCAGGGGACAGGTGGGGCGTTCACTGAAGCTTTCTTT. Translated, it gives CASSQGTGGAFTEAFF.

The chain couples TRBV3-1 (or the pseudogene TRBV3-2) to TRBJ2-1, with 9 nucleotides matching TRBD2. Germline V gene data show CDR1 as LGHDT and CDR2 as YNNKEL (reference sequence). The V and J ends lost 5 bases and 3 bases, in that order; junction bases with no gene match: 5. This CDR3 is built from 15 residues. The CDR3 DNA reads TGTGCCAGCAGCATTTCGCGGGGGGGCTACAATGAGCAGTTCTTC. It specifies CASSISRGGYNEQFF.

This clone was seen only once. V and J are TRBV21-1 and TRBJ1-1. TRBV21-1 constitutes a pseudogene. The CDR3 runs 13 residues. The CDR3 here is CASSKAVGTEAFF. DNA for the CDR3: TGTGCCAGCAGCAAGGCAGTAGGGACTGAAGCTTTCTTT.

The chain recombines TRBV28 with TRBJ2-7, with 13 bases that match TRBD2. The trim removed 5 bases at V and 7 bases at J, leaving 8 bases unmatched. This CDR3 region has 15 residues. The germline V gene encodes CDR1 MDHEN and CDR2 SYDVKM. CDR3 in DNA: TGTGCCAGCAGTCTGCGACTAGCGGGGGGTTTTGAGCAGTACTTC. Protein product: CASSLRLAGGFEQYF.

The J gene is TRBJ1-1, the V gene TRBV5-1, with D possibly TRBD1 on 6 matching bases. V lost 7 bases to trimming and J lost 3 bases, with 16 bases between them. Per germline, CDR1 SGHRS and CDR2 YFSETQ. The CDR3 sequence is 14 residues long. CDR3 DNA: TGCGCCAGCTTCGAGGGGGGCGCGTACACTGAAGCTTTCTTT. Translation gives CASFEGGAYTEAFF.

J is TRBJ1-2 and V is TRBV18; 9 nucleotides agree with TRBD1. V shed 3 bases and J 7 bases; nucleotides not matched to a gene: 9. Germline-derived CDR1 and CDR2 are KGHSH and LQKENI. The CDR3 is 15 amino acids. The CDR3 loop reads CASSPRHRGLSGYTF. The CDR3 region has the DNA TGTGCCAGCTCACCGCGCCACAGGGGGCTAAGTGGCTACACCTTC.

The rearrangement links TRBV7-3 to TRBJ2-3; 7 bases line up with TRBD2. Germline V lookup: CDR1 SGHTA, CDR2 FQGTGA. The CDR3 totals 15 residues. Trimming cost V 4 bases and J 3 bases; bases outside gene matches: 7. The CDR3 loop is CASSSTGLQTDTQYF. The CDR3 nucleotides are TGTGCCAGCAGCTCAACGGGACTACAAACAGATACGCAGTATTTT.

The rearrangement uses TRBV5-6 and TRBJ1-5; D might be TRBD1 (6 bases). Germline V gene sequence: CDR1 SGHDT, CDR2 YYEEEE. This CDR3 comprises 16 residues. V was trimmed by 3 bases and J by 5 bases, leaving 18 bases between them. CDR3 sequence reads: CASSSQGNSEDQPQHF. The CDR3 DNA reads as TGTGCCAGCAGCTCGCAGGGGAACTCGGAGGATCAGCCCCAGCATTTT.

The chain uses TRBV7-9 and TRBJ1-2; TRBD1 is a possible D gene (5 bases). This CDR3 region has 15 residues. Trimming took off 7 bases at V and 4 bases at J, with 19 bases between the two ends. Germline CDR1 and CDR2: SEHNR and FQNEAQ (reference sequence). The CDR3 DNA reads TGTGCCAGCACCAAGACAATAGACAGCGGCTATGGCTACACCTTC. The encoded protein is CASTKTIDSGYGYTF. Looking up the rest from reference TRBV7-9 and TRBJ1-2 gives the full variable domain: DTGVSQNPRHKITKRGQNVTFRCDPISEHNRLYWYRQTLGQGPEFLTYFQNEAQLEKSRLLSDRFSAERPKGSFSTLEIQRTEQGDSAMYLCASTKTIDSGYGYTFGSGTRLTVV.

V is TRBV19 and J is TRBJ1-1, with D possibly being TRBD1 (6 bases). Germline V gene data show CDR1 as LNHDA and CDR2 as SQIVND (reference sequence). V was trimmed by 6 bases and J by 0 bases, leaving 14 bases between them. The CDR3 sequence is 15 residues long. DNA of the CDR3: TGTGCCAGTAGGCGACAGGAAACTCTGAACACTGAAGCTTTCTTT. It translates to CASRRQETLNTEAFF.

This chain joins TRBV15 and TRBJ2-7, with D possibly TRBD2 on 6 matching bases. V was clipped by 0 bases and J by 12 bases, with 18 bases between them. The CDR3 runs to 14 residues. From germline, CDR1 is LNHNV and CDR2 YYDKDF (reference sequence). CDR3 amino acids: CATSRDVGSGWRYF. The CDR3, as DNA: TGTGCCACCAGCAGAGATGTGGGGAGCGGGTGGAGGTACTTC.

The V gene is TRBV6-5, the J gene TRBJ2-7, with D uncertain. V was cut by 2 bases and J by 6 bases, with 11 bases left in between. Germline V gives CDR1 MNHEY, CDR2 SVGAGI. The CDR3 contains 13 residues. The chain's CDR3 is CASSYELDGEQYF. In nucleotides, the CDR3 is TGTGCCAGCAGTTACGAGCTCGACGGCGAGCAGTACTTC.

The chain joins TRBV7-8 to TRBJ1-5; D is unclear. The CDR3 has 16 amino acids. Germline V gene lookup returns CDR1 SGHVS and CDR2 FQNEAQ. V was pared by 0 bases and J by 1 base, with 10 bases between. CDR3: CASSLAALGSNQPQHF. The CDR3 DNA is TGTGCCAGCAGCTTAGCGGCGTTGGGGAGCAATCAGCCCCAGCATTTT. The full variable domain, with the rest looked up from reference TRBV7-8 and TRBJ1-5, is GAGVSQSPRYKVAKRGQDVALRCDPISGHVSLFWYQQALGQGPEFLTYFQNEAQLDKSGLPSDRFFAERPEGSVSTLKIQRTQQEDSAVYLCASSLAALGSNQPQHFGDGTRLSIL.

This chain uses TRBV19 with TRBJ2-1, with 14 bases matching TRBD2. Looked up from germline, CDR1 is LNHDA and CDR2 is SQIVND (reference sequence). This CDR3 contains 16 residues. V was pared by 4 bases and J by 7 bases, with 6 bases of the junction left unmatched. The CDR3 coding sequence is TGTGCCAGTAGTAACGGCGGGACTAGCGGGAGAAATGAGCAGTTCTTC. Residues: CASSNGGTSGRNEQFF.

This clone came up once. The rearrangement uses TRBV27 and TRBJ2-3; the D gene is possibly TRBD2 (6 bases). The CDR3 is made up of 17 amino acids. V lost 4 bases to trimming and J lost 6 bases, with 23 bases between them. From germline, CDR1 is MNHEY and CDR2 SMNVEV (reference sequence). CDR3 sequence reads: CASSSILAEIGPDTQYF. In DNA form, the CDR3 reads TGTGCCAGCAGTTCCATCTTAGCGGAGATAGGTCCGGATACGCAGTATTTT.

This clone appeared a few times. CDR3: CASRPTGVEETQYF. CDR3 nucleotides: TGCGCCAGCAGACCTACAGGGGTAGAGGAGACCCAGTACTTC. This chain links TRBV5-1 with TRBJ2-5; the match to TRBD1 covers 7 bases. The J segment lost 5 bases and the V segment lost 5 bases, leaving 9 bases of the junction unmatched. Germline loops: CDR1 SGHRS, CDR2 YFSETQ. The CDR3 has 14 residues.

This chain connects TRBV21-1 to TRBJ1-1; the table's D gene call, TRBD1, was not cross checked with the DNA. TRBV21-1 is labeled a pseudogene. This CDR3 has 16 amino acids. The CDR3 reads CASTSHFPLRGRGAFF. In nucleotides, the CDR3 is TGTGCCAGCACCAGCCACTTCCCACTTAGGGGGCGCGGAGCTTTCTTT.

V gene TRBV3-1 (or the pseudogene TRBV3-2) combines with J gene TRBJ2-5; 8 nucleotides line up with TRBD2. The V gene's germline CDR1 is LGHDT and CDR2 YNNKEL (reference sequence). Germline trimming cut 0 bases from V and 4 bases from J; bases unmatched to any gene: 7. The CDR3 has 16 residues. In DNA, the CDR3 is TGTGCCAGCAGCCAAGATATCGGGAGGGCCGGAGAGACCCAGTACTTC. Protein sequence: CASSQDIGRAGETQYF.

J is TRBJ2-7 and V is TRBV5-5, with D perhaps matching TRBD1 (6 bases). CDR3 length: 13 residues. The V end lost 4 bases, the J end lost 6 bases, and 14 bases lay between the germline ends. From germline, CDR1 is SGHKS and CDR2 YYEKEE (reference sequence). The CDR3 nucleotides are TGTGCCAGCAGCCTCAGGACAGTTTTCGAGCAGTACTTC. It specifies CASSLRTVFEQYF.

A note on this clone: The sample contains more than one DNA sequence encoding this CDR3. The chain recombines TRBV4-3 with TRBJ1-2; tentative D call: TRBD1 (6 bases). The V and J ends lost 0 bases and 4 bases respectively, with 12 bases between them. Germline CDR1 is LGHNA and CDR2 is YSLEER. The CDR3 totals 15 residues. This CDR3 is CASSQDRGRGYGYTF. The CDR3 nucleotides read TGCGCCAGCAGCCAAGATCGGGGGCGCGGCTATGGCTACACCTTC.

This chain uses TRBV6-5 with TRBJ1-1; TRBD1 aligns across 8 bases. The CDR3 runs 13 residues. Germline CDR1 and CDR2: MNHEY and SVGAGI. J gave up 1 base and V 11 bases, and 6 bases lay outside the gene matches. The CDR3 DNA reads TGTGCCGCCTCGGACAGGGCGAACACTGAAGCTTTCTTT. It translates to CAASDRANTEAFF.

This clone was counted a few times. The CDR3: CASPKGGLAVYNEQFF. CDR3 DNA sequence: TGTGCCAGTCCTAAGGGGGGACTAGCGGTTTACAATGAGCAGTTCTTC. The gene calls are TRBV3-1 (or the pseudogene TRBV3-2) and TRBJ2-1; 11 bases match TRBD2. This CDR3 has 16 amino acids. V lost 9 bases, J lost 4 bases, and 11 bases stayed unmatched. CDR1 and CDR2 from the germline V gene are LGHDT and YNNKEL (reference sequence).

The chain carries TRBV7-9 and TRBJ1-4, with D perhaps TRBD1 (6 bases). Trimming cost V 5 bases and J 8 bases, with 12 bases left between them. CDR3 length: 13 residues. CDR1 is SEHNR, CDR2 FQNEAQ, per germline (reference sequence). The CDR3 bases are TGTGCCAGCAGCATACAGGGTGGAGAAAAACTGTTTTTT. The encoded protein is CASSIQGGEKLFF.